One sample yielded the 14 T cell receptor beta chains listed below, sequenced in a study of monozygotic twins with inflammatory bowel disease. Using the 5' RACE reads, TCRdb records one entry per CDR3 protein without DNA. The sample table sets out about 300,000 distinct CDR3 sequences. Sequencing input: blood. These receptors were obtained from a human donor with ulcerative colitis or Crohn's disease, or a healthy co-twin of an affected twin (not recorded which).

The CDR3 reads CSVSDRGNTDTQYF. The chain has TRBV29-1 and TRBJ2-3; TCRdb lists TRBD1, though no DNA is available to test this call. This CDR3 has 14 amino acids. Germline assignment: CDR1 SQVTM and CDR2 ANQGSEA.

The rearrangement links TRBV4-3 to TRBJ2-4; the D gene TCRdb calls, TRBD2, cannot be checked with no DNA. Germline V CDR1 and CDR2: LGHNA, YSLEER. The CDR3 has 17 amino acids. CDR3 sequence: CASSQDRLAGSKNIQYF.

This chain links TRBV4-2 with TRBJ2-3; without DNA, the TCRdb call of TRBD2 cannot be checked. Germline CDR1 LGHNA, CDR2 YNFKEQ. The CDR3 length is 15 residues. CDR3 protein: CASSQGSSARDTQYF.

V is TRBV3-1 and J is TRBJ2-2. Germline V lookup: CDR1 LGHDT, CDR2 YNNKEL (reference sequence). This CDR3 spans 15 amino acids. CDR3 residues: CASSPGGRSTGELFF.

This sequence joins TRBV27 and TRBJ2-4; TCRdb selects TRBD1, and the lack of DNA leaves this call unchecked. This CDR3 comprises 19 residues. Germline CDR1 is MNHEY and CDR2 is SMNVEV (reference sequence). The CDR3 loop reads CASSLRFLDRGSAKNIQYF.

This chain links TRBV12-3 or TRBV12-4 with TRBJ2-4; lacking DNA, the TRBD2 call made by TCRdb goes unchecked. The CDR3 is made up of 15 amino acids. The CDR3 spells CASTPRGGSQNIQYF.

The chain recombines TRBV9 with TRBJ1-6; TCRdb outputs TRBD1, but without DNA this stays unchecked. CDR3 length: 16 residues. Germline CDR1 and CDR2: SGDLS and YYNGEE. This chain's CDR3 is CASSGSGQGAGSPLHF. Using reference TRBV9 and TRBJ1-6 for the parts outside the CDR3, the full variable domain is DSGVTQTPKHLITATGQRVTLRCSPRSGDLSVYWYQQSLDQGLQFLIQYYNGEERAKGNILERFSAQQFPDLHSELNLSSLELGDSALYFCASSGSGQGAGSPLHFGNGTRLTVT.

The chain joins TRBV24-1 to TRBJ2-7; TCRdb indicates TRBD1, and absent DNA this call remains unverified. CDR1 is KGHDR and CDR2 is SFDVKD in the germline V gene. The CDR3 loop spans 13 amino acids. This CDR3 is CATSRGDRGEQYF.

The chain is built from TRBV7-2 and TRBJ1-6. The V gene's germline CDR1 is SGHTA and CDR2 FQGNSA. The CDR3 is 14 residues long. This CDR3 is CASSSRWVVVPLHF.

The V call is TRBV18, the J call TRBJ2-1. CDR3 length equals 15 residues. Germline CDR1 reads KGHSH; CDR2 reads LQKENI. The CDR3 here is CASSPGSGSYNEQFF.

This chain links TRBV29-1 with TRBJ1-1. This CDR3 has 13 amino acids. Per germline, CDR1 SQVTM and CDR2 ANQGSEA. The CDR3 sequence: CSVEDGLNTEAFF.

The J gene is TRBJ1-1, the V gene TRBV9. Germline V gives CDR1 SGDLS, CDR2 YYNGEE. This CDR3 contains 14 residues. The CDR3 loop is CASSVGRRNTEAFF.

The chain recombines TRBV30 with TRBJ1-2. This CDR3 comprises 15 residues. Germline values: CDR1 GTSNPN, CDR2 SVGIG (reference sequence). The CDR3 here is CAWNPRGRLGYGYTF. Based on the CDR3 plus reference TRBV30 and TRBJ1-2, the full variable domain is SQTIHQWPATLVQPVGSPLSLECTVEGTSNPNLYWYRQAAGRGLQLLFYSVGIGQISSEVPQNLSASRPQDRQFILSSKKLLLSDSGFYLCAWNPRGRLGYGYTFGSGTRLTVV.

V is TRBV5-1 and J is TRBJ2-7. From germline, CDR1 is SGHRS and CDR2 YFSETQ. This CDR3 comprises 14 residues. The CDR3 is CASSLSHGLYEQYF.